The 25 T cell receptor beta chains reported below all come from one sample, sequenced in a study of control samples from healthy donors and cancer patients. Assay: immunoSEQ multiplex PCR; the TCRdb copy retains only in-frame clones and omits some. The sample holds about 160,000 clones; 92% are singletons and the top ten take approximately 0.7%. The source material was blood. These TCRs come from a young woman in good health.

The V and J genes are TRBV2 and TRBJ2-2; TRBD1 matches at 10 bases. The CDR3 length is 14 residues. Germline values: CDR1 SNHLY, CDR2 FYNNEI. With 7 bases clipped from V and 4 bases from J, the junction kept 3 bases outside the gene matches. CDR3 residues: CASTRTGGTGELFF. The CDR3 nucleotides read TGTGCCAGCACCCGGACAGGGGGCACCGGGGAGCTGTTTTTT.

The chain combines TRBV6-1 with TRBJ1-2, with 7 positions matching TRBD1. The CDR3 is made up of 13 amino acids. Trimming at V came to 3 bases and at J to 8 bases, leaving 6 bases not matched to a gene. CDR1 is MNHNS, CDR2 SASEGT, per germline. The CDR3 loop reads CASSETGNNGYTF. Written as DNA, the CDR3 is TGTGCCAGCAGTGAGACAGGGAACAACGGCTACACCTTC.

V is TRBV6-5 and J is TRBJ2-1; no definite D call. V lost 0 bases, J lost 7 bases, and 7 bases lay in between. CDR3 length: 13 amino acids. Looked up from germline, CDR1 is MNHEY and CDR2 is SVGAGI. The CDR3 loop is CASSYSGFNEQFF. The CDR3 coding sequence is TGTGCCAGCAGTTACTCAGGGTTTAATGAGCAGTTCTTC.

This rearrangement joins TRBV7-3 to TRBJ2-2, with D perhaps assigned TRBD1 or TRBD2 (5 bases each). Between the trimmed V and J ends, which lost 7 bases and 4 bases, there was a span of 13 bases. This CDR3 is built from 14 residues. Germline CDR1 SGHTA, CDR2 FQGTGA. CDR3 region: CASTPGAGTGELFF. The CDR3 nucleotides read TGTGCCAGCACCCCCGGGGCTGGCACCGGGGAGCTGTTTTTT.

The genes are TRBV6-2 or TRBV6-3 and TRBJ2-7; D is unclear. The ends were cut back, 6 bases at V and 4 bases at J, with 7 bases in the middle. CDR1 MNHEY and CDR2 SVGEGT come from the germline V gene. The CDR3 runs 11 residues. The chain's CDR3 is CASSPQYEQYF. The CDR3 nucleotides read TGTGCCAGCAGCCCTCAATACGAGCAGTACTTC.

Here the CDR3 reads CASSDRAEQYF. The CDR3 coding sequence is TGTGCCAGTAGTGACAGGGCCGAGCAGTACTTC. V and J are TRBV19 and TRBJ2-7; 7 bases line up with TRBD1. V trimming: 5 bases; J trimming: 6 bases; junction bases outside the gene matches: 1. This CDR3 region has 11 residues. The germline V gene encodes CDR1 LNHDA and CDR2 SQIVND (reference sequence).

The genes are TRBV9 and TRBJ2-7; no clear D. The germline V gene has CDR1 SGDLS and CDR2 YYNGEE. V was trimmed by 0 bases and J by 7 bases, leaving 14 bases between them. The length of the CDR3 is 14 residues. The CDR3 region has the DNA TGTGCCAGCAGCGTAGAGGGTAGCCACGGGGAGCAGTACTTC. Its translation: CASSVEGSHGEQYF.

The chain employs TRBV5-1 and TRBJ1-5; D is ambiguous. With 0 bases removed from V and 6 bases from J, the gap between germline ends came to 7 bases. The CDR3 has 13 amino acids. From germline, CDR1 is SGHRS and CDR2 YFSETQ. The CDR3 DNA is TGCGCCAGCAGCTTGGCCATCGGTCAGCCCCAGCATTTT. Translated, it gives CASSLAIGQPQHF. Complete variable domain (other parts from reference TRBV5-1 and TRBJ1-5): KAGVTQTPRYLIKTRGQQVTLSCSPISGHRSVSWYQQTPGQGLQFLFEYFSETQRNKGNFPGRFSGRQFSNSRSEMNVSTLELGDSALYLCASSLAIGQPQHFGDGTRLSIL.

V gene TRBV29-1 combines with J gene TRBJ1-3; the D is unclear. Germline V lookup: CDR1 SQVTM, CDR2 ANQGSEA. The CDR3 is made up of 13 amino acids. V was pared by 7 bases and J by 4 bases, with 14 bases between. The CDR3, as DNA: TGCAGCGCCCTGGGCCTCTCCGGAAACACCATATATTTT. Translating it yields CSALGLSGNTIYF.

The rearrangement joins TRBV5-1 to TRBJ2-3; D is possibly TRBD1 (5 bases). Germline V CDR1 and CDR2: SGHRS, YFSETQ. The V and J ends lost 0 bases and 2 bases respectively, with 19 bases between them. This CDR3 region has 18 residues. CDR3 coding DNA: TGCGCCAGCAGCTTGGGGGGCCGGTCGCAGGGCCACACAGATACGCAGTATTTT. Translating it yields CASSLGGRSQGHTDTQYF.

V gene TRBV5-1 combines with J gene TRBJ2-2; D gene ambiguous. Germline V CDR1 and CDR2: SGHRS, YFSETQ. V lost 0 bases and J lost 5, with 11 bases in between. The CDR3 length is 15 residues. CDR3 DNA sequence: TGCGCCAGCAGCTTGGCCCCGGTGGGGACCGGGGAGCTGTTTTTT. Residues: CASSLAPVGTGELFF.

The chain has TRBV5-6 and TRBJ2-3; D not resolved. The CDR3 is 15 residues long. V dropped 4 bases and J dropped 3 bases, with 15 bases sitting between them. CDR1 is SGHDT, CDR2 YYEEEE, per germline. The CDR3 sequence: CASSPRQRGTDTQYF. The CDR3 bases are TGTGCCAGCAGCCCTCGACAACGTGGGACAGATACGCAGTATTTT.

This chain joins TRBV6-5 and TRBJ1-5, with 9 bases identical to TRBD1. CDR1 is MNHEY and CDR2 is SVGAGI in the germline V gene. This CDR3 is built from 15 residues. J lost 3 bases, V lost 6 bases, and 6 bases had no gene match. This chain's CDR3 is CASRAQGADNQPQHF. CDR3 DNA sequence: TGTGCCAGCAGGGCACAGGGGGCGGACAATCAGCCCCAGCATTTT.

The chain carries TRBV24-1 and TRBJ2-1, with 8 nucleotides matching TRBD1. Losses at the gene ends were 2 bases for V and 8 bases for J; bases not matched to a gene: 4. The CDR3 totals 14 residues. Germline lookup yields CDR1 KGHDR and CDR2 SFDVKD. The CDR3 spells CATSDWDRLHEQFF. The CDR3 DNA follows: TGTGCCACCAGTGATTGGGACAGGTTGCATGAGCAGTTCTTC.

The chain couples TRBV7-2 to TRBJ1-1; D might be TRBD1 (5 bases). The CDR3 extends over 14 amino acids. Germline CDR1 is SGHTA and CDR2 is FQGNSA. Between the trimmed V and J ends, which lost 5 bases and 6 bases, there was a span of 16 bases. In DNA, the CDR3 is TGTGCCAGCAGCCCCGGGGGAGGAGGGGCTGAAGCTTTCTTT. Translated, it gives CASSPGGGGAEAFF. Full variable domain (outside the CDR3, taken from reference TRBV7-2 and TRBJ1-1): GAGVSQSPSNKVTEKGKDVELRCDPISGHTALYWYRQSLGQGLEFLIYFQGNSAPDKSGLPSDRFSAERTGGSVSTLTIQRTQQEDSAVYLCASSPGGGGAEAFFGQGTRLTVV.

CDR3 loop: CASSDGGEQYF. CDR3 in DNA: TGTGCCAGCAGCGACGGGGGCGAGCAGTACTTC. The chain employs TRBV27 and TRBJ2-7; D might be TRBD2 (6 bases). V dropped 6 bases and J dropped 6 bases, with 9 bases sitting between them. The CDR3 has 11 amino acids. Germline CDR1 and CDR2: MNHEY and SMNVEV (reference sequence).

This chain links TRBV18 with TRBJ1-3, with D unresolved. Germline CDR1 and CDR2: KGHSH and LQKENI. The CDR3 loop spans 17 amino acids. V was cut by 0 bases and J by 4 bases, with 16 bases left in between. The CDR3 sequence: CASSPPRGESGGNTIYF. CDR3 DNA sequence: TGTGCCAGCTCACCACCGCGTGGGGAATCGGGAGGAAACACCATATATTTT.

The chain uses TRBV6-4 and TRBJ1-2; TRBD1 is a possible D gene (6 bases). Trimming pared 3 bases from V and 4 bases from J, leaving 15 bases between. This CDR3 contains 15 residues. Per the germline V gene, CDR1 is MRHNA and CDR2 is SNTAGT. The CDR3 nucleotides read TGTGCCAGCAGTGATGGGCCAGGGGCGCCCTATGGCTACACCTTC. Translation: CASSDGPGAPYGYTF.

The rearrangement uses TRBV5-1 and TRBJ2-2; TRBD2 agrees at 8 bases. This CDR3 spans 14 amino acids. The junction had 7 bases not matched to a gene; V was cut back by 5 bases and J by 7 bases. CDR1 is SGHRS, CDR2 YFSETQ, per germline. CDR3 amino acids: CASSTGTRNGELFF. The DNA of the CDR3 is TGCGCCAGCAGTACCGGGACTAGGAACGGGGAGCTGTTTTTT.

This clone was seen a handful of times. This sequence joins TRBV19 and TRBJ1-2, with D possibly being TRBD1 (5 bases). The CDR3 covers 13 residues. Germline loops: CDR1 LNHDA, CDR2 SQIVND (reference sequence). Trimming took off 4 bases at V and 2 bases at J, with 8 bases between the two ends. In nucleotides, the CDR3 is TGTGCCAGTAGTAAGGGACGGAACTATGGCTACACCTTC. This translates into CASSKGRNYGYTF.

In DNA form, the CDR3 reads TGTGCCAGCAGTTTAGGCGGGAGGCCCTCCTACGAGCAGTACTTC. It is translated as CASSLGGRPSYEQYF. This chain links TRBV28 with TRBJ2-7, with 8 nucleotides matching TRBD2. The CDR3 covers 15 residues. J gave up 0 bases and V 2 bases, and 3 bases lay outside the gene matches. Germline lookup yields CDR1 MDHEN and CDR2 SYDVKM.

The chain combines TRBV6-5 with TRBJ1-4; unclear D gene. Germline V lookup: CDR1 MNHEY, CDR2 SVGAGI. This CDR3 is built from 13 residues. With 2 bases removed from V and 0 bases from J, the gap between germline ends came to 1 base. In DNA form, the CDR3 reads TGTGCCAGCAGTTACACAACTAATGAAAAACTGTTTTTT. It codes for CASSYTTNEKLFF.

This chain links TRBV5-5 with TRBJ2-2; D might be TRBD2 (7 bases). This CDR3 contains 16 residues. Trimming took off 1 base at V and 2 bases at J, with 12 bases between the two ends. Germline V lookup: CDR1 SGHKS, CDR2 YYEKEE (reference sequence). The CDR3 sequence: CASSLRGGINTGELFF. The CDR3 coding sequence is TGTGCCAGCAGCTTGCGCGGGGGCATAAACACCGGGGAGCTGTTTTTT.

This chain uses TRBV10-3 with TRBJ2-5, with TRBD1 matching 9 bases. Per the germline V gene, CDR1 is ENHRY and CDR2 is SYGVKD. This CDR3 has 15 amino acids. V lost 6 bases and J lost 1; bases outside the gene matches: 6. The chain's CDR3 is CAISRTGELQETQYF. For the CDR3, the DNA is TGTGCCATCAGCCGGACAGGGGAACTCCAAGAGACCCAGTACTTC.

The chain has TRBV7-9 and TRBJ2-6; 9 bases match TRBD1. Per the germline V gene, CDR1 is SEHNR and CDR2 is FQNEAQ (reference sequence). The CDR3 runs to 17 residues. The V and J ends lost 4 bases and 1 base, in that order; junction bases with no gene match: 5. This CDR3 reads CASSYGTGHSGANVLTF. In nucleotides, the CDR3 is TGTGCCAGCAGCTATGGGACAGGGCATTCTGGGGCCAACGTCCTGACTTTC.